This record covers a single T cell receptor beta chain. Its cognate antigen is unknown. This entry belongs to a study of memory CD4+ T cells and cytomegalovirus serostatus. The sort gate was single viable CD3+CD4+CD8-CD45RO+ cells for memory CD4+ T cells. Per the study methods: After removing out-of-frame reads, around 2,100,000 distinct TCRbeta sequences remained. Clones were sequenced by immunoSEQ multiplex PCR, and TCRdb holds only the in-frame ones, with some missing. The V and J calls and the clone size are those of that table, but D and trimming were determined from the DNA. The repertoire holds some 54,000 clones, with more than 70% as singletons. General study results and limits: Repertoires predicted CMV serostatus with median bootstrapped AUC of approximately 0.95.

Per the germline V gene, CDR1 is SGHRS and CDR2 is YFSETQ. CDR3 size: 15 residues. V lost 5 bases, J lost 3 bases, and 18 bases lay in between. The sample comprised memory CD4+ T cells from blood. The clonotype originates from an adult in good health and CMV-seropositive. This chain connects TRBV5-1 to TRBJ2-7; TRBD1 is a possible D gene (7 bases). This CDR3 reads CASRHAAGGNYEQYF. For the CDR3, the DNA is TGCGCCAGCAGACATGCTGCAGGGGGGAACTACGAGCAGTACTTC.